These 23 T cell receptor beta chains came from one sample sequenced in a study of T cells in Graves' hyperthyroidism and ophthalmopathy. Template material for amplifying TCR beta CDR3 regions consisted of RNA transcripts. During a first-round RT-PCR of the TCR CDR3, the HTBI primer set was used. TCRdb independently ran MiXCR on the multiplex PCR reads; one entry per CDR3 protein. The table includes hundreds of thousands of distinct CDR3 sequences, less than 25% detected once. Material: blood. The receptors come from a man aged 30 to 39 with Graves' ophthalmopathy.

The V call is TRBV2, the J call TRBJ2-2, with 7 bases that match TRBD1. Germline assignment: CDR1 SNHLY and CDR2 FYNNEI. The CDR3 has 16 amino acids. The V and J ends lost 6 bases and 4 bases, in that order; junction bases with no gene match: 11. CDR3 coding DNA: TGTGCCAGCAGCCCCCGGGCGTCAGGGGGCACCGGGGAGCTGTTTTTT. Its translation: CASSPRASGGTGELFF.

This clonotype was counted ten times or more. The chain uses TRBV6-5 and TRBJ2-3; D unclear. The CDR3 loop spans 14 amino acids. Deletions cut 2 bases from V and 5 bases from J, with 11 bases between. Germline assignment: CDR1 MNHEY and CDR2 SVGAGI. DNA of the CDR3: TGTGCCAGCAGTTACATCCCTAGTAGAGATACGCAGTATTTT. Protein sequence: CASSYIPSRDTQYF.

This clonotype was detected many times. CDR3: CASSPVPGGGGLRDTQYF. As DNA, the CDR3 is TGTGCCAGCAGTCCCGTCCCGGGAGGGGGCGGATTAAGAGATACGCAGTATTTT. This chain connects TRBV28 to TRBJ2-3; TRBD2 is a possible D gene (8 bases). The germline CDR1 and CDR2 sequences are MDHEN and SYDVKM. V lost 5 bases to trimming and J lost 5 bases, with 26 bases between them. The CDR3 length is 18 residues.

The DNA for the CDR3 is TGTGCCAGCAGCTTGGGCCTAAACGGCAAAAACATTCAGTACTTC. It specifies CASSLGLNGKNIQYF. The V and J genes are TRBV7-8 and TRBJ2-4; D is uncertain. Between the trimmed V and J ends, which lost 3 bases and 3 bases, there was a span of 12 bases. The germline V gene encodes CDR1 SGHVS and CDR2 FQNEAQ. This CDR3 is built from 15 residues. The full variable domain, rest sourced from reference TRBV7-8 and TRBJ2-4, is GAGVSQSPRYKVAKRGQDVALRCDPISGHVSLFWYQQALGQGPEFLTYFQNEAQLDKSGLPSDRFFAERPEGSVSTLKIQRTQQEDSAVYLCASSLGLNGKNIQYFGAGTRLSVL.

There are many counts of this clonotype. The chain links TRBV3-1 to TRBJ2-2, with D tentatively TRBD2 (7 bases). This CDR3 contains 17 residues. V shed 4 bases and J shed 10 bases, with 25 bases lying between them. Germline V gives CDR1 LGHDT, CDR2 YNNKEL (reference sequence). CDR3 protein: CASSPTGGRADREELFF. CDR3 DNA sequence: TGTGCCAGCAGCCCGACAGGAGGGAGGGCCGACCGCGAGGAGCTGTTTTTT. The complete variable domain, with remaining parts taken from reference TRBV3-1 and TRBJ2-2, reads DTAVSQTPKYLVTQMGNDKSIKCEQNLGHDTMYWYKQDSKKFLKIMFSYNNKELIINETVPNRFSPKSPDKAHLNLHINSLELGDSAVYFCASSPTGGRADREELFFGEGSRLTVL.

This clonotype was observed a handful of times. V gene TRBV27 combines with J gene TRBJ1-5; 8 bases fit TRBD1. After removal of 4 bases from V and 2 bases from J, the junction contained 10 bases not matched to a gene. From germline, CDR1 is MNHEY and CDR2 SMNVEV (reference sequence). The CDR3 contains 17 residues. The CDR3 nucleotides are TGTGCCAGCAGTTCAAAAATTGACAGGGGCGGCAATCAGCCCCAGCATTTT. Translation: CASSSKIDRGGNQPQHF.

At least ten counts were recorded for this clonotype. The V call is TRBV5-1, the J call TRBJ1-1; the D is unclear. Germline CDR1 reads SGHRS; CDR2 reads YFSETQ. V gave up 4 bases and J gave up 3 bases, with 10 bases separating them. This CDR3 region has 13 residues. The DNA for the CDR3 is TGCGCCAGCAGCGCCAGCAGGCACACTGAAGCTTTCTTT. Translation: CASSASRHTEAFF.

To note about this clonotype: Just one base apart from a much larger clone, this may be a read error. The CDR3 sequence is CASGSPGTGGYGYTF. The CDR3 nucleotides read TGTGCCAGCGGTTCCCCCGGGACAGGGGGGTATGGCTACACCTTC. This sequence joins TRBV11-2 and TRBJ1-2, with 11 positions matching TRBD1. CDR1 and CDR2 (germline): SGHAT, FQNNGV. J was trimmed by 5 bases and V by 8 bases; bases with no gene match: 10. The CDR3 is 15 amino acids.

For this clonotype: A much larger clone differs by one base, so this may be a read error. The chain has TRBV28 and TRBJ1-2; TRBD1 is a possible D gene (5 bases). In germline, CDR1 is MDHEN, CDR2 SYDVKM. The CDR3 loop spans 14 amino acids. In nucleotides, the CDR3 is TGTACCAGCAGTCTAGGGGCGGACAACTATGGCTACACCTTC. Encoded protein: CTSSLGADNYGYTF.

This clonotype was seen more than once but under ten times. V usage is TRBV27 and J usage is TRBJ2-1; 13 bases agree with TRBD2. CDR3 length equals 14 residues. Germline V CDR1 and CDR2: MNHEY, SMNVEV (reference sequence). V dropped 5 bases and J dropped 11; count of bases not matched to a gene: 6. CDR3 loop: CASSTGTSGTKQFF. CDR3 sequence (DNA): TGTGCCAGCAGTACCGGGACTAGCGGGACAAAGCAGTTCTTC.

The J gene is TRBJ2-3, the V gene TRBV27, with a weak D call TRBD1 (6 bases). V lost 6 bases and J 4 bases, leaving 14 bases between the germline ends. This CDR3 contains 14 residues. The germline V gene encodes CDR1 MNHEY and CDR2 SMNVEV (reference sequence). The CDR3 DNA reads TGTGCCAGCAGCCCTCGACAGGCAGCAGATACGCAGTATTTT. Amino acid sequence: CASSPRQAADTQYF.

The rearrangement uses TRBV28 and TRBJ1-4; the D is unclear. This CDR3 is 16 amino acids long. The germline V gene encodes CDR1 MDHEN and CDR2 SYDVKM. Trimming took 5 bases from V and 0 from J, leaving 13 bases between them. The CDR3 region has the DNA TGTGCCAGCAGTGGCCCAGCCTCTGCAACTAATGAAAAACTGTTTTTT. Protein: CASSGPASATNEKLFF.

The chain employs TRBV10-3 and TRBJ1-1; D perhaps matches TRBD1 (6 bases). Germline CDR1 reads ENHRY; CDR2 reads SYGVKD. The CDR3 totals 16 residues. V lost 6 bases to trimming and J lost 3 bases, with 20 bases between them. Here the CDR3 DNA reads TGTGCCATCAGAGCCTTCACAGGGATGGAGGACACTGAAGCTTTCTTT. It is translated as CAIRAFTGMEDTEAFF.

The genes are TRBV28 and TRBJ2-1; D gene uncertain. With 3 bases removed from V and 1 base from J, the gap between germline ends came to 7 bases. Germline-derived CDR1 and CDR2 are MDHEN and SYDVKM. The CDR3 has 14 residues. In DNA form, the CDR3 reads TGTGCCAGCAGTTTTGCGGTATCCTACAATGAGCAGTTCTTC. As protein: CASSFAVSYNEQFF.

The chain combines TRBV19 with TRBJ2-7; TRBD1 aligns across 12 bases. V lost 4 bases and J lost 7; bases outside the gene matches: 5. The CDR3 extends over 14 amino acids. Germline CDR1 is LNHDA and CDR2 is SQIVND (reference sequence). Here the CDR3 reads CASSTGTGGEEQYF. The CDR3 DNA is TGTGCCAGTAGTACCGGGACAGGGGGCGAGGAGCAGTACTTC.

The rearrangement joins TRBV20-1 to TRBJ2-3, with 8 bases matching TRBD1. In germline, CDR1 is DFQATT, CDR2 SNEGSKA (reference sequence). The CDR3 contains 13 residues. Unmatched junction bases numbered 4, after V lost 4 bases and J lost 4 bases. CDR3 sequence: CSATLDRADTQYF. DNA for the CDR3: TGCAGTGCTACCTTGGACAGGGCAGATACGCAGTATTTT.

This clonotype turned up a few times. The genes are TRBV3-1 and TRBJ1-6; unclear D gene. The V gene's germline CDR1 is LGHDT and CDR2 YNNKEL (reference sequence). The CDR3 extends over 14 amino acids. Trimming removed 6 bases at V and 0 bases at J, with 6 bases between. This CDR3 is CASSKGSYNSPLHF. The CDR3 DNA sequence: TGTGCCAGCAGTAAGGGCTCCTATAATTCACCCCTCCACTTT.

The chain couples TRBV28 to TRBJ1-1; maybe TRBD1 (5 bases). V was shortened by 3 bases and J by 10 bases, with 9 bases between the two germline ends. CDR1 MDHEN and CDR2 SYDVKM come from the germline V gene. The CDR3 loop spans 11 amino acids. The CDR3 DNA follows: TGTGCCAGCAGTTTGAATAGGGGAGCTTTCTTT. The encoded protein is CASSLNRGAFF.

This clonotype has ten or more counts. The chain links TRBV28 to TRBJ2-7, with no clear D. Germline-derived CDR1 and CDR2 are MDHEN and SYDVKM. Trimming stripped 6 bases from V and 0 bases from J, with 12 bases between. The length of the CDR3 is 14 residues. The CDR3 region is CASSPKSSSYEQYF. The CDR3 DNA reads TGTGCCAGCAGCCCTAAATCGAGCTCCTACGAGCAGTACTTC.

This clonotype occurred many times. This sequence joins TRBV7-6 and TRBJ2-5; either TRBD1 or TRBD2 may supply D (5 bases each). The germline V gene has CDR1 SGHVS and CDR2 FNYEAQ. The V end was cut by 4 bases, the J end by 5 bases, with 11 bases between. The CDR3 covers 13 residues. CDR3 sequence (DNA): TGTGCCAGCAGCTCAACTAGGGGTGAGACCCAGTACTTC. It yields the protein CASSSTRGETQYF.

The chain links TRBV10-2 to TRBJ2-7, with 9 bases that match TRBD2. The CDR3 length is 14 residues. In germline, CDR1 is WSHSY, CDR2 SAAADI. Germline trimming cut 6 bases from V and 6 bases from J; bases unmatched to any gene: 9. The CDR3 here is CASRQGLAPREQYF. The CDR3 DNA follows: TGCGCCAGCAGACAGGGACTAGCCCCTCGCGAGCAGTACTTC.

Many counts were recorded for this clonotype. The genes are TRBV2 and TRBJ2-1, with 14 bases identical to TRBD2. V trimming: 7 bases; J trimming: 9 bases; junction bases outside the gene matches: 11. Germline CDR1 SNHLY, CDR2 FYNNEI. The CDR3 totals 16 residues. In DNA, the CDR3 is TGTGCCAGCACCGAGTTGGGACTAGCGGGAGTTAGTGAGCAGTTCTTC. Protein: CASTELGLAGVSEQFF.

Note on this clonotype: Mismatch with germline at one junction end may stem from a read error. This chain connects TRBV7-2 to TRBJ2-7; tentative D call: TRBD1 (5 bases). The CDR3 is made up of 14 amino acids. CDR1 and CDR2 (germline): SGHTA, FQGNSA. The CDR3 region is CASSPYDSSYGQYF. CDR3 nucleotide sequence: TGTGCCAGCAGCCCATACGACAGTTCCTACGGGCAGTACTTC. Supplemented by reference TRBV7-2 and TRBJ2-7, the full variable domain reads GAGVSQSPSNKVTEKGKDVELRCDPISGHTALYWYRQSLGQGLEFLIYFQGNSAPDKSGLPSDRFSAERTGGSVSTLTIQRTQQEDSAVYLCASSPYDSSYGQYFGPGTRLTVT.